A single sample gave rise to the 4 T cell receptor beta chains below, sequenced in a study of blood T cell repertoires in COVID-19. Libraries were prepared by immunoSEQ multiplex PCR; TCRdb keeps only in-frame clonotypes and omits some of them. The sample consists of about 88,000 clones, roughly 90% of them appearing once. Sample: peripheral blood. The receptors derive from a male donor with acute or convalescent COVID-19.

The gene calls are TRBV3-1 (or the pseudogene TRBV3-2) and TRBJ2-7; 7 nucleotides agree with TRBD1. This CDR3 region has 14 residues. Germline V gene lookup returns CDR1 LGHDT and CDR2 YNNKEL (reference sequence). J gave up 6 bases and V 2 bases, and 7 bases lay outside the gene matches. In nucleotides, the CDR3 is TGTGCCAGCAGCCAACTCCCGGGACAGAGCGAGCAGTACTTC. It yields the protein CASSQLPGQSEQYF.

As regards this clone: The same CDR3 is also encoded by other DNA sequences in this sample. The chain recombines TRBV5-1 with TRBJ2-5; 7 nucleotides match TRBD1. V lost 0 bases to trimming and J lost 1 base; unmatched junction nucleotides: 3. Looked up from germline, CDR1 is SGHRS and CDR2 is YFSETQ. The CDR3 consists of 15 residues. CDR3 amino acids: CASSLGQGRQETQYF. In DNA form, the CDR3 reads TGCGCCAGCAGCTTGGGACAGGGCCGCCAAGAGACCCAGTACTTC.

The chain is built from TRBV18 and TRBJ2-6, with D uncertain. This CDR3 is built from 14 residues. The V end was cut by 4 bases, the J end by 0 bases, with 4 bases between. The germline V gene has CDR1 KGHSH and CDR2 LQKENI. Written as DNA, the CDR3 is TGTGCCAGCTCACTCTACTCTGGGGCCAACGTCCTGACTTTC. Translated, it gives CASSLYSGANVLTF.

This clone appeared a single time. The genes are TRBV19 and TRBJ1-2, with a possible D match to TRBD1 (5 bases). Trimming left V 6 bases short and J 4 bases short, with 15 bases between. This CDR3 region has 14 residues. Germline CDR1 LNHDA, CDR2 SQIVND (reference sequence). The DNA for the CDR3 is TGTGCCAGTAGCCCTCTACAGGCTACCTATGGCTACACCTTC. Translating gives CASSPLQATYGYTF.